These 21 T cell receptor beta chains originate from one sample sequenced in a study of T-cell reconstitution after alpha-beta-depleted transplantation in children (dated by TCRdb to 2016 to 2017). Sample treatment or condition, as interpreted from the label and publication: allogeneic hematopoietic cell transplantation with graft depleted of TCRalphabeta T cells and CD19 B cells. Libraries were built with PCR. The listed sequencing device is Illumina HiSeq 2500. Molecular barcoding was employed in the preparation of TCR libraries, with unique molecular identifiers being used to normalize TCRbeta repertoire quantification. Starting from the raw public reads, TCRdb applied fastp trimming at Q25, assembled clones with MiXCR and retained in-frame beta chains. Each entry merges the rows of one CDR3 protein and shows their most common DNA and genes. This sample is represented by 500,000 to 650,000 distinct CDR3 sequences; 13% of them were singletons. Over 2% of the sample belongs to the ten largest clones.

Sequenced here: PBMCs, mostly from graft donor cells, sampled 360 days after TCRalphabeta/CD19-depleted stem cell transplant. The receptors stem from a male patient under 18 who had a stem cell transplant for acute myeloid leukemia, so the T cells may come from the graft donor.

The chain links TRBV9 to TRBJ2-5; 7 bases map to TRBD2. V lost 2 bases to trimming and J lost 2 bases; unmatched junction nucleotides: 6. Germline V lookup: CDR1 SGDLS, CDR2 YYNGEE. CDR3 length equals 15 residues. In DNA, the CDR3 is TGTGCCAGCAGCGTGGCGGGACTACCACAAGAGACCCAGTACTTC. Translation: CASSVAGLPQETQYF.

The sample holds many counts of this clonotype. J is TRBJ2-1 and V is TRBV4-3, with a weak D call TRBD2 (6 bases). Deletions cut 9 bases from V and 0 bases from J, with 18 bases between. This CDR3 has 16 residues. Germline CDR1 LGHNA, CDR2 YSLEER. Here the CDR3 DNA reads TGCGCCAGTGGATTTTCGCGGGGACTCTCCTACAATGAGCAGTTCTTC. As protein: CASGFSRGLSYNEQFF.

This clonotype was counted a few times. This chain links TRBV20-1 with TRBJ1-3; D is undetermined. Germline V lookup: CDR1 DFQATT, CDR2 SNEGSKA (reference sequence). This CDR3 comprises 15 residues. Trimming stripped 0 bases from V and 0 bases from J, with 9 bases between. CDR3 in amino acids: CSARDQVISGNTIYF. The CDR3 nucleotides are TGCAGTGCTAGAGATCAGGTCATCTCTGGAAACACCATATATTTT.

This clonotype occurred a few times. The genes are TRBV28 and TRBJ1-5; weak D call: TRBD1 (6 bases). V was clipped by 2 bases and J by 2 bases, with 16 bases between them. Germline V CDR1 and CDR2: MDHEN, SYDVKM. This CDR3 region has 17 residues. The CDR3 DNA sequence: TGTGCCAGCAGTTTACCTCCTTCAGGGGTTCGCAATCAGCCCCAGCATTTT. It codes for CASSLPPSGVRNQPQHF. The variable domain in full, completed from reference TRBV28 and TRBJ1-5, reads DVKVTQSSRYLVKRTGEKVFLECVQDMDHENMFWYRQDPGLGLRLIYFSYDVKMKEKGDIPEGYSVSREKKERFSLILESASTNQTSMYLCASSLPPSGVRNQPQHFGDGTRLSIL.

In its sample, this clonotype was seen many times. V usage is TRBV15 and J usage is TRBJ2-2; 9 positions match TRBD2. The germline V gene encodes CDR1 LNHNV and CDR2 YYDKDF (reference sequence). J was trimmed by 2 bases and V by 0 bases; bases with no gene match: 4. The length of the CDR3 is 17 residues. CDR3 bases: TGTGCCACCAGCAGAGATCTTAGCGGGGGTAACACCGGGGAGCTGTTTTTT. Encoded protein: CATSRDLSGGNTGELFF.

This clonotype was found many times. This sequence joins TRBV5-6 and TRBJ2-2; 12 bases align to TRBD2. CDR3 length: 16 amino acids. The junction had 2 bases not matched to a gene; V was cut back by 0 bases and J by 5 bases. CDR1 is SGHDT and CDR2 is YYEEEE in the germline V gene. The CDR3 region has the DNA TGTGCCAGCAGCTTGGGGACTAGCGGGACTACCGGGGAGCTGTTTTTT. Its translation: CASSLGTSGTTGELFF.

The CDR3 bases are TGCAGTGGCCTGGAATGGGACTATGGCTACACCTTC. Residues: CSGLEWDYGYTF. The chain combines TRBV20-1 with TRBJ1-2, with D unclear. CDR1 is DFQATT, CDR2 SNEGSKA, per germline (reference sequence). Trimming left V 7 bases short and J 3 bases short, with 12 bases between. This CDR3 region has 12 residues.

V is TRBV12-3 or TRBV12-4 and J is TRBJ1-6; D is ambiguous. V gave up 6 bases and J gave up 2 bases, with 14 bases separating them. This CDR3 contains 16 residues. DNA for the CDR3: TGTGCCAGCAGATTATTAGGGAGTCCCTATAATTCACCCCTCCACTTT. It encodes CASRLLGSPYNSPLHF.

This clonotype was seen a few times. The chain is built from TRBV5-5 and TRBJ2-7, with D perhaps TRBD2 (6 bases). Germline assignment: CDR1 SGHKS and CDR2 YYEKEE (reference sequence). The ends were cut back, 4 bases at V and 1 base at J, with 15 bases in the middle. This CDR3 contains 15 residues. The CDR3 sequence: CASSRPGRESYEQYF. The CDR3 DNA follows: TGTGCCAGCAGCCGCCCTGGACGGGAGTCCTACGAGCAGTACTTC.

This clonotype turned up a few times. The chain uses TRBV6-2 or TRBV6-3 and TRBJ2-7, with 9 bases identical to TRBD1. The trim removed 6 bases at V and 5 bases at J, leaving 11 bases unmatched. This CDR3 is 15 amino acids long. Germline CDR1 is MNHEY and CDR2 is SVGEGT. The DNA of the CDR3 is TGTGCCAGCAGAATAACCGGGACAGGGTCTCACGAGCAGTACTTC. It codes for CASRITGTGSHEQYF.

This sequence joins TRBV7-6 and TRBJ2-7; D perhaps matches TRBD2 (5 bases). Per germline, CDR1 SGHVS and CDR2 FNYEAQ. This CDR3 spans 15 amino acids. Trimming removed 5 bases at V and 3 bases at J, with 17 bases between. CDR3 nucleotide sequence: TGTGCCAGCAGCACTTCTAGCCCGGGCCACTACGAGCAGTACTTC. This sequence encodes CASSTSSPGHYEQYF.

With regard to this clonotype: The DNA is omitted, as the CDR3 cannot be located on it reliably, and the CDR3 follows TCRdb's listing. The chain couples TRBV7-5 to TRBJ2-7. TRBV7-5 is a known pseudogene. The CDR3 adds up to 13 amino acids, both ends counted. This CDR3 reads CISVPEASMGQYF.

This clonotype has only a few counts. The V and J genes are TRBV29-1 and TRBJ1-1; D remains unclear. CDR1 and CDR2 (germline): SQVTM, ANQGSEA. Trimming cost V 4 bases and J 6 bases, with 12 bases left between them. The CDR3 sequence is 12 residues long. CDR3 nucleotide sequence: TGCAGCGTTGGGGGTCCCCGGGCTGAAGCTTTCTTT. It translates to CSVGGPRAEAFF.

The chain is built from TRBV12-3 or TRBV12-4 and TRBJ1-6; D uncertain. The CDR3 totals 16 residues. V lost 3 bases, J lost 0 bases, and 9 bases lay in between. As DNA, the CDR3 is TGTGCCAGCAGTTTTGGCTTAAGCTCCTATAATTCACCCCTCCACTTT. Protein: CASSFGLSSYNSPLHF.

The rearrangement links TRBV9 to TRBJ2-3; 8 positions agree with TRBD2. Germline V gene sequence: CDR1 SGDLS, CDR2 YYNGEE. The CDR3 is made up of 13 amino acids. V was pared by 3 bases and J by 14 bases, with 11 bases of the junction left unmatched. The CDR3 spells CASSAYERERLYF. CDR3 DNA sequence: TGTGCCAGCAGCGCCTACGAGCGGGAGAGACTGTATTTT.

The rearrangement joins TRBV6-1 to TRBJ2-1; 9 bases fit TRBD2. With V trimmed by 6 bases and J by 6 bases, 6 bases remained unmatched. The length of the CDR3 is 14 residues. Germline values: CDR1 MNHNS, CDR2 SASEGT. The CDR3 DNA reads TGTGCCAGCAGACGACTAGCGGTTATCAATGAGCAGTTCTTC. Its protein is CASRRLAVINEQFF.

This clonotype came up a few times. The chain recombines TRBV5-1 with TRBJ2-1; D unresolved. There are 12 residues in the CDR3. V lost 0 bases and J 9 bases, leaving 7 bases between the germline ends. Germline values: CDR1 SGHRS, CDR2 YFSETQ. The CDR3 sequence: CASSLVPSEQFF. DNA of the CDR3: TGCGCCAGCAGCTTGGTTCCGAGTGAGCAGTTCTTC.

This clonotype has only a few counts. V and J are TRBV28 and TRBJ2-4, with D possibly TRBD2 on 7 matching bases. Trimming stripped 4 bases from V and 8 bases from J, with 18 bases between. The CDR3 extends over 15 amino acids. Germline assignment: CDR1 MDHEN and CDR2 SYDVKM. CDR3 sequence (DNA): TGTGCCAGCAGTTCCCCCTCGGGGGCGGGGGACATTCAGTACTTC. Its protein product is CASSSPSGAGDIQYF.

V gene TRBV7-8 combines with J gene TRBJ2-3; D perhaps matches TRBD1 (6 bases). This CDR3 is built from 14 residues. Trimming left V 6 bases short and J 1 base short, with 11 bases between. Germline lookup yields CDR1 SGHVS and CDR2 FQNEAQ. For the CDR3, the DNA is TGTGCCAGCAGACCTAACAGGGGCACAGATACGCAGTATTTT. Protein product: CASRPNRGTDTQYF.

There are a few counts of this clonotype. The chain employs TRBV28 and TRBJ2-1; a possible D gene is TRBD1 (5 bases). Per germline, CDR1 MDHEN and CDR2 SYDVKM. The CDR3 covers 14 residues. Trimming removed 2 bases at V and 4 bases at J, with 9 bases between. The CDR3 spells CASSLAGWYNEQFF. CDR3 in DNA: TGTGCCAGCAGTTTAGCAGGGTGGTACAATGAGCAGTTCTTC. The whole variable domain, filled in from reference TRBV28 and TRBJ2-1, reads DVKVTQSSRYLVKRTGEKVFLECVQDMDHENMFWYRQDPGLGLRLIYFSYDVKMKEKGDIPEGYSVSREKKERFSLILESASTNQTSMYLCASSLAGWYNEQFFGPGTRLTVL.

This chain links TRBV7-2 with TRBJ1-3; no clear D gene. Trimming cost V 2 bases and J 0 bases, with 11 bases left between them. The CDR3 totals 16 residues. From germline, CDR1 is SGHTA and CDR2 FQGNSA. The CDR3 DNA sequence: TGTGCCAGCAGCTTAACCTCCACAGACTCTGGAAACACCATATATTTT. This encodes CASSLTSTDSGNTIYF. The whole variable domain, remainder taken from reference TRBV7-2 and TRBJ1-3, is GAGVSQSPSNKVTEKGKDVELRCDPISGHTALYWYRQSLGQGLEFLIYFQGNSAPDKSGLPSDRFSAERTGGSVSTLTIQRTQQEDSAVYLCASSLTSTDSGNTIYFGEGSWLTVV.